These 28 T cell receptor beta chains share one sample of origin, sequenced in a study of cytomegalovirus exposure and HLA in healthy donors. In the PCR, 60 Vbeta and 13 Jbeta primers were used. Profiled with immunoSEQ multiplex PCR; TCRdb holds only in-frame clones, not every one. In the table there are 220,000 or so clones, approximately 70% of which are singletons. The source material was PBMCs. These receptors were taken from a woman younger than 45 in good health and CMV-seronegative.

The CDR3 sequence: CASSEGTGGWSYEQYF. CDR3 DNA sequence: TGTGCCAGCAGTGAAGGGACAGGAGGCTGGTCCTACGAGCAGTACTTC. The gene calls are TRBV6-1 and TRBJ2-7; TRBD1 agrees at 7 bases. V shed 1 base and J 1 base; nucleotides not matched to a gene: 7. The germline gives CDR1 MNHNS, CDR2 SASEGT. This CDR3 contains 16 residues.

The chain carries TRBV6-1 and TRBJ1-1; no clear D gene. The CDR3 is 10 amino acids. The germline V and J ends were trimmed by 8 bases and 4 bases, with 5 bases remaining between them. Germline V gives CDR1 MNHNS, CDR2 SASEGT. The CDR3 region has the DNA TGTGCCAGCGAGGTCACTGAAGCTTTCTTT. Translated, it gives CASEVTEAFF.

DNA of the CDR3: TGTGCCACCAGCAGAGACTTAGTGCATACGCAGTATTTT. It translates to CATSRDLVHTQYF. V is TRBV15 and J is TRBJ2-3; D is unresolved. The germline V and J ends were trimmed by 0 bases and 7 bases, with 8 bases remaining between them. Germline CDR1 LNHNV, CDR2 YYDKDF (reference sequence). This CDR3 is 13 amino acids long.

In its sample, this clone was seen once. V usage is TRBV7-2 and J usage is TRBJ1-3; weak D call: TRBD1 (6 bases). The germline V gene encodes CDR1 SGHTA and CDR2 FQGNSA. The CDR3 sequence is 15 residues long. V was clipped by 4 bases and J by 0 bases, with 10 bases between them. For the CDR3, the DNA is TGTGCCAGCAGCTCACAGGGTACCTCTGGAAACACCATATATTTT. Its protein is CASSSQGTSGNTIYF.

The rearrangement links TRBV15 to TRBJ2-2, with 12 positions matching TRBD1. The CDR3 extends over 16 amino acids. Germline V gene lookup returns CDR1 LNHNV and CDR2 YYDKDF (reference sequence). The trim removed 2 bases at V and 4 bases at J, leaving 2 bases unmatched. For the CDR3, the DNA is TGTGCCACCAGCAGAAGGGACAGGGGGCTCACCGGGGAGCTGTTTTTT. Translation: CATSRRDRGLTGELFF.

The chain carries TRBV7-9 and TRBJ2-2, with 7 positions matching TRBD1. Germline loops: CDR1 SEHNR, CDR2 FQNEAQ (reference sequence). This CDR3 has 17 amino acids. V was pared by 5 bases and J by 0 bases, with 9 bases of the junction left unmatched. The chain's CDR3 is CASSPISGGPNTGELFF. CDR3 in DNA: TGTGCCAGCAGCCCAATATCAGGGGGTCCGAACACCGGGGAGCTGTTTTTT.

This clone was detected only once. The CDR3 coding sequence is TGTGCCAGCCGTGAGACGGGGGGAGTGGGCTCACCCCTCCACTTT. Its translation is CASRETGGVGSPLHF. The J gene is TRBJ1-6, the V gene TRBV19; D perhaps matches TRBD1 (5 bases). Trimming left V 9 bases short and J 10 bases short, with 22 bases between. Germline loops: CDR1 LNHDA, CDR2 SQIVND (reference sequence). The CDR3 extends over 15 amino acids.

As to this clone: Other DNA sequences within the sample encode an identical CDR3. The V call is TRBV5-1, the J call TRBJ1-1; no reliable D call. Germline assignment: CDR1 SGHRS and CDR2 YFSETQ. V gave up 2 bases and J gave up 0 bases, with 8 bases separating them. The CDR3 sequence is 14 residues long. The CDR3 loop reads CASSLTGMNTEAFF. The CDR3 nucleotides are TGCGCCAGCAGCTTAACGGGTATGAACACTGAAGCTTTCTTT.

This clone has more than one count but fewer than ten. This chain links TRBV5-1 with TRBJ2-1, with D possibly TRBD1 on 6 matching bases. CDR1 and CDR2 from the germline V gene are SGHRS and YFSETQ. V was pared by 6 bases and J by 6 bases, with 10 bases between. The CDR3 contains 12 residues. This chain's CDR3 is CASTLGGNEQFF. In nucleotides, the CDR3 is TGCGCCAGCACCCTAGGGGGCAATGAGCAGTTCTTC.

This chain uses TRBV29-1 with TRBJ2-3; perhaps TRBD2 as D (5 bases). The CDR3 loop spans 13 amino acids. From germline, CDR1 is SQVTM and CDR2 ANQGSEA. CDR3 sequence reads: CGPGSVGTDTQYF. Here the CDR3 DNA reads TGCGGCCCGGGGTCAGTCGGCACAGATACGCAGTATTTT.

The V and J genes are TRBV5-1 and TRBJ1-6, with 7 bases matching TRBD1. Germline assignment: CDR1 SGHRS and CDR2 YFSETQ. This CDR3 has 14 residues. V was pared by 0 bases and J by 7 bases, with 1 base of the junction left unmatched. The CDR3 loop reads CASSLDRGNSPLHF. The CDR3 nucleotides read TGCGCCAGCAGCTTGGACAGGGGAAATTCACCCCTCCACTTT.

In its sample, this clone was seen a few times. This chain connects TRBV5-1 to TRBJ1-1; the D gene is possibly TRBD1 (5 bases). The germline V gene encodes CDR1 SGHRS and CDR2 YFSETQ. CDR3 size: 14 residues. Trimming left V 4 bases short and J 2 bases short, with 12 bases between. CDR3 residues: CASSGGTVNTEAFF. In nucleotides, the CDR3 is TGCGCCAGCAGCGGCGGGACGGTTAACACTGAAGCTTTCTTT.

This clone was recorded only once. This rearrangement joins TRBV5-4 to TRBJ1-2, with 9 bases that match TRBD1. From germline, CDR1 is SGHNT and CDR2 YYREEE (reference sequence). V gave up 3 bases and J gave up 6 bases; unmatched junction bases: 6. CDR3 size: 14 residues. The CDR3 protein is CASSWGQGPHGYTF. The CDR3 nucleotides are TGTGCCAGCAGCTGGGGACAGGGCCCGCATGGCTACACCTTC.

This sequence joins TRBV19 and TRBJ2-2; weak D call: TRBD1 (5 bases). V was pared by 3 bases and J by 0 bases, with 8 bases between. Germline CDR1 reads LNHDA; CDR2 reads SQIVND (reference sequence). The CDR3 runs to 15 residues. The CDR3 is CASSIIGANTGELFF. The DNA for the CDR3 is TGTGCCAGTAGTATTATAGGGGCGAACACCGGGGAGCTGTTTTTT.

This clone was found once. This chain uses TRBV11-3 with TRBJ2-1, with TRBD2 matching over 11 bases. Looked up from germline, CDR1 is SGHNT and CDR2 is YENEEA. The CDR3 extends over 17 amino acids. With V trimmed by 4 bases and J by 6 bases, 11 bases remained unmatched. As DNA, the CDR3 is TGTGCCAGCAGCTCTCCAATAGCGGGAGGGCCGATCAATGAGCAGTTCTTC. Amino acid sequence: CASSSPIAGGPINEQFF.

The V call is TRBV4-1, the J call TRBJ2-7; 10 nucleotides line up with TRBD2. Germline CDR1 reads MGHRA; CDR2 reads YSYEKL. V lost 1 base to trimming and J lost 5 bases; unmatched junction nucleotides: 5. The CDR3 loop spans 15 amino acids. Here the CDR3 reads CASSQVPGLADEQYF. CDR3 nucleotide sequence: TGCGCCAGCAGCCAAGTACCCGGACTAGCGGACGAGCAGTACTTC.

In DNA, the CDR3 is TGTGCCAGTCGATCGGGGACAGCTCATTTAGCAACTAATGAAAAACTGTTTTTT. Its protein product is CASRSGTAHLATNEKLFF. The V and J genes are TRBV2 and TRBJ1-4; TRBD1 matches at 7 bases. The trim removed 9 bases at V and 0 bases at J, leaving 16 bases unmatched. The germline CDR1 and CDR2 sequences are SNHLY and FYNNEI. This CDR3 region has 18 residues.

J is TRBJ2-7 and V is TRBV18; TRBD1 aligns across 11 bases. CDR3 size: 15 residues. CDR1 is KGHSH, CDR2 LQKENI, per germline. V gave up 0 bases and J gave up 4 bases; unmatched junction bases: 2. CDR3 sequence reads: CASSPPGTGGYEQYF. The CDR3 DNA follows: TGTGCCAGCTCACCACCGGGGACAGGGGGATACGAGCAGTACTTC.

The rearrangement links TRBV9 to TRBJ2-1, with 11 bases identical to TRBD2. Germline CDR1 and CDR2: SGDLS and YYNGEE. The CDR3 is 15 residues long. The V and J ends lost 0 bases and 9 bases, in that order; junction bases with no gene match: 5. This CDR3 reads CASSVGTSGGGEQFF. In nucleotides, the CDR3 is TGTGCCAGCAGCGTAGGTACTAGCGGGGGAGGTGAGCAGTTCTTC.

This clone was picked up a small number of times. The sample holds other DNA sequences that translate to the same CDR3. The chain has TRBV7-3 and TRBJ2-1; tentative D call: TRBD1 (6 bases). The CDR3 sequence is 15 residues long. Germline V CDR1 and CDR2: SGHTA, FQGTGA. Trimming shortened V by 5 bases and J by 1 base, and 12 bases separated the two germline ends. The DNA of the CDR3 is TGTGCCAGCAGCCCCCAAGGGGGTTCCTACAATGAGCAGTTCTTC. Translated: CASSPQGGSYNEQFF. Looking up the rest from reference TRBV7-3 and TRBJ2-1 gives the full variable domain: GAGVSQTPSNKVTEKGKYVELRCDPISGHTALYWYRQSLGQGPEFLIYFQGTGAADDSGLPNDRFFAVRPEGSVSTLKIQRTERGDSAVYLCASSPQGGSYNEQFFGPGTRLTVL.

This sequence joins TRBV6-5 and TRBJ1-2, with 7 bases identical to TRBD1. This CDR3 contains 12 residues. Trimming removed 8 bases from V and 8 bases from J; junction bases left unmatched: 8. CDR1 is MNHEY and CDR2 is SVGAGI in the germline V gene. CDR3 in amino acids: CASRRTGGGYTF. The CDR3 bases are TGTGCCAGCCGCAGGACAGGAGGCGGCTACACCTTC.

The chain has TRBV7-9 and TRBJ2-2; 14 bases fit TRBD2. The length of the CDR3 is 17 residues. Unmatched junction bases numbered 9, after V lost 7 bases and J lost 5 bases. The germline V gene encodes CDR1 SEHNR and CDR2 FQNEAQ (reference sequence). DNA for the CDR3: TGTGCCAGCATGACTAGCGGGAGGGCCCTAGGGACCGGGGAGCTGTTTTTT. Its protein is CASMTSGRALGTGELFF.

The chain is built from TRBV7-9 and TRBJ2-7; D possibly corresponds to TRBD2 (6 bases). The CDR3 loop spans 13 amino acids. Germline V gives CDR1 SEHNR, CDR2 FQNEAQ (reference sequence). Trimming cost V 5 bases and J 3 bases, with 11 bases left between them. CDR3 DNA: TGTGCCAGCAGCCGACTAGTGGGCTACGAGCAGTACTTC. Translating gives CASSRLVGYEQYF. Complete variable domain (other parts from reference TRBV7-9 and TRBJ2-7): DTGVSQNPRHKITKRGQNVTFRCDPISEHNRLYWYRQTLGQGPEFLTYFQNEAQLEKSRLLSDRFSAERPKGSFSTLEIQRTEQGDSAMYLCASSRLVGYEQYFGPGTRLTVT.

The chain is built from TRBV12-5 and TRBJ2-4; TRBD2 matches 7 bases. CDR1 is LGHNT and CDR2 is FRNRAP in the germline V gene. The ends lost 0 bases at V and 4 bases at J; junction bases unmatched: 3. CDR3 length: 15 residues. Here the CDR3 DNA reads TGTGCTAGTGGTTTGGTAATGGGGGGGAAAAACATTCAGTACTTC. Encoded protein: CASGLVMGGKNIQYF.

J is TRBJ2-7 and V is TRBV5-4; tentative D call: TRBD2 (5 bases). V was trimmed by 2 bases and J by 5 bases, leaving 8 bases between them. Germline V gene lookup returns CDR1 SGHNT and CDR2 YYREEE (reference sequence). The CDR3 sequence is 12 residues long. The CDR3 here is CASSFERNEQYF. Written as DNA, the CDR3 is TGTGCCAGCAGCTTCGAGCGGAACGAGCAGTACTTC.

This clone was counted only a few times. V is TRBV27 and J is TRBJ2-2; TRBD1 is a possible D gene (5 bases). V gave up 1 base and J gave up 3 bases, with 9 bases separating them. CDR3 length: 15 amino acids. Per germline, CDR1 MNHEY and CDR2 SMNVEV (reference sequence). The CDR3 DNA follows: TGTGCCAGCAGTTTATACGACAGCTACACCGGGGAGCTGTTTTTT. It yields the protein CASSLYDSYTGELFF.

The CDR3 is CASSRPGTGNTEAFF. The DNA for the CDR3 is TGTGCCAGCAGCCGACCCGGGACAGGGAACACTGAAGCTTTCTTT. The chain recombines TRBV7-9 with TRBJ1-1; 8 bases agree with TRBD1. Germline V gene data show CDR1 as SEHNR and CDR2 as FQNEAQ (reference sequence). The J segment lost 1 base and the V segment lost 5 bases, leaving 6 bases of the junction unmatched. The CDR3 contains 15 residues.

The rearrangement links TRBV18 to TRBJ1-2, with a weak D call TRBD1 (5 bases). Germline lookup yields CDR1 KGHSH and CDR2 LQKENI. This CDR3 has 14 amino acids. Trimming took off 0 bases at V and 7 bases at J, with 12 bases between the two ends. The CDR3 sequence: CASSPPGRDPGYTF. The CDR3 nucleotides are TGTGCCAGCTCACCACCGGGGCGCGACCCTGGCTACACCTTC.